The 22 T cell receptor beta chains in this list originate from one sample, sequenced in a study of neoadjuvant anti-PD-1 for oral cavity cancer. TCRdb's table, derived via immunoSEQ multiplex PCR, lists solely in-frame clones and lacks some. The data contain about 7,000 clones, more than 70% of them singletons. Sequenced material: PBMCs, taken before nivolumab (anti-PD-1) treatment. The receptors were sampled from a person aged 35-79 years with oral cavity squamous cell carcinoma.

V usage is TRBV5-4 and J usage is TRBJ1-2; D is perhaps TRBD1 (5 bases). The length of the CDR3 is 13 residues. Between the trimmed V and J ends, which lost 7 bases and 4 bases, there was a span of 14 bases. Per the germline V gene, CDR1 is SGHNT and CDR2 is YYREEE (reference sequence). CDR3 protein: CASGPGQIYGYTF. The CDR3 coding sequence is TGTGCCAGCGGTCCCGGACAAATCTATGGCTACACCTTC.

This CDR3 reads CASQQGLSYNSPLHF. The DNA of the CDR3 is TGTGCCAGCCAACAGGGCCTTTCCTATAATTCACCCCTCCACTTT. The chain is built from TRBV5-8 and TRBJ1-6; tentatively, D is TRBD1 (6 bases). The CDR3 is 15 residues long. CDR1 is SGHTS, CDR2 YDEGEE, per germline. Deletions cut 7 bases from V and 1 base from J, with 12 bases between.

The chain uses TRBV4-1 and TRBJ1-6; TRBD1 is a possible D gene (5 bases). Deletions cut 0 bases from V and 7 bases from J, with 10 bases between. CDR1 MGHRA and CDR2 YSYEKL come from the germline V gene. CDR3 size: 15 residues. CDR3 DNA sequence: TGCGCCAGCAGCCAAGATCGACAGCTCAATTCACCCCTCCACTTT. Protein sequence: CASSQDRQLNSPLHF.

The rearrangement joins TRBV7-9 to TRBJ2-5; the match to TRBD2 covers 8 bases. Germline values: CDR1 SEHNR, CDR2 FQNEAQ (reference sequence). This CDR3 is 17 amino acids long. Germline trimming cut 5 bases from V and 4 bases from J; bases unmatched to any gene: 15. In DNA form, the CDR3 reads TGTGCCAGCAGCCCAGCCCGGGGGGGCGGGGGTGGAGAGACCCAGTACTTC. Its protein is CASSPARGGGGGETQYF.

This clone is a singleton in its sample. J is TRBJ2-1 and V is TRBV2, with 7 bases aligning to TRBD1. The CDR3 is made up of 13 amino acids. Germline values: CDR1 SNHLY, CDR2 FYNNEI. J lost 10 bases, V lost 4 bases, and 7 bases had no gene match. The CDR3 is CASSVGMDREQFF. CDR3 sequence (DNA): TGTGCCAGCAGTGTGGGGATGGACAGGGAGCAGTTCTTC. Full variable domain (remainder filled in from reference TRBV2 and TRBJ2-1): EPEVTQTPSHQVTQMGQEVILRCVPISNHLYFYWYRQILGQKVEFLVSFYNNEISEKSEIFDDQFSVERPDGSNFTLKIRSTKLEDSAMYFCASSVGMDREQFFGPGTRLTVL.

The V call is TRBV4-3, the J call TRBJ2-3; D is undetermined. Deletions cut 3 bases from V and 4 bases from J, with 2 bases between. The CDR3 is 11 amino acids. Germline loops: CDR1 LGHNA, CDR2 YSLEER. CDR3 loop: CASSQSDTQYF. In DNA form, the CDR3 reads TGCGCCAGCAGCCAGTCAGATACGCAGTATTTT.

The rearrangement uses TRBV5-6 and TRBJ2-2; TRBD2 agrees at 8 bases. Germline trimming cut 5 bases from V and 0 bases from J; bases unmatched to any gene: 12. From germline, CDR1 is SGHDT and CDR2 YYEEEE. The CDR3 has 18 amino acids. In DNA form, the CDR3 reads TGTGCCAGCAGTTCTATCTCGCTAGCGGGTACGAACACCGGGGAGCTGTTTTTT. Amino acid sequence: CASSSISLAGTNTGELFF.

V gene TRBV5-1 combines with J gene TRBJ2-5; TRBD2 matches 9 bases. CDR3 size: 18 residues. Trimming removed 4 bases from V and 4 bases from J; junction bases left unmatched: 17. The germline V gene encodes CDR1 SGHRS and CDR2 YFSETQ. CDR3 sequence (DNA): TGCGCCAGCAGCACGAGACTAGCGGACCGCTCGTACCGAGAGACCCAGTACTTC. Translating gives CASSTRLADRSYRETQYF.

This rearrangement joins TRBV13 to TRBJ1-2, with 7 bases identical to TRBD1. The CDR3 contains 14 residues. CDR1 is PRHDT and CDR2 is FYEKMQ in the germline V gene (reference sequence). The ends lost 3 bases at V and 6 bases at J; junction bases unmatched: 7. CDR3 in amino acids: CASSFDREGDGYTF. The DNA for the CDR3 is TGTGCCAGCAGCTTCGACAGGGAAGGGGATGGCTACACCTTC. The variable domain in full, completed from reference TRBV13 and TRBJ1-2, reads AAGVIQSPRHLIKEKRETATLKCYPIPRHDTVYWYQQGPGQDPQFLISFYEKMQSDKGSIPDRFSAQQFSDYHSELNMSSLELGDSALYFCASSFDREGDGYTFGSGTRLTVV.

This clone was observed a handful of times. The chain carries TRBV19 and TRBJ1-1; TRBD1 matches at 7 bases. The CDR3 has 14 residues. The germline V gene encodes CDR1 LNHDA and CDR2 SQIVND (reference sequence). Trimming at V came to 4 bases and at J to 1 base, leaving 3 bases not matched to a gene. Written as DNA, the CDR3 is TGTGCCAGTAGTACCCACAGGGGGAACACTGAAGCTTTCTTT. It encodes CASSTHRGNTEAFF.

The genes are TRBV5-1 and TRBJ2-5; unclear D gene. With 0 bases removed from V and 5 bases from J, the gap between germline ends came to 14 bases. CDR3 size: 15 residues. Germline lookup yields CDR1 SGHRS and CDR2 YFSETQ. The CDR3 region has the DNA TGCGCCAGCAGCTTGGCTCGGAGATCTTTCGAGACCCAGTACTTC. Its protein is CASSLARRSFETQYF.

The chain couples TRBV4-3 to TRBJ1-3; D is unresolved. Trimming left V 2 bases short and J 4 bases short, with 6 bases between. Germline loops: CDR1 LGHNA, CDR2 YSLEER. The CDR3 covers 13 residues. The CDR3 loop reads CASSQSTGNTIYF. In nucleotides, the CDR3 is TGCGCCAGCAGCCAAAGCACCGGAAACACCATATATTTT.

This clone came up a few times. The DNA of the CDR3 is TGCGCCAGCAGCCAGCGAACGGACACTGAAGCTTTCTTT. It translates to CASSQRTDTEAFF. The chain is built from TRBV4-3 and TRBJ1-1; D is unresolved. V was cut by 3 bases and J by 3 bases, with 8 bases left in between. Germline CDR1 is LGHNA and CDR2 is YSLEER. The CDR3 totals 13 residues.

The table lists this clone with a few counts. V and J are TRBV5-1 and TRBJ1-1; 9 bases are shared with TRBD1. Germline CDR1 and CDR2: SGHRS and YFSETQ. This CDR3 comprises 16 residues. V was pared by 4 bases and J by 2 bases, with 9 bases of the junction left unmatched. The CDR3 coding sequence is TGCGCCAGCAGCGCCCTGACAGGGGGGAAAAACACTGAAGCTTTCTTT. It codes for CASSALTGGKNTEAFF.

The rearrangement links TRBV7-8 to TRBJ2-5; D remains ambiguous. Between the trimmed V and J ends, which lost 3 bases and 3 bases, there was a span of 5 bases. Germline CDR1 is SGHVS and CDR2 is FQNEAQ. This CDR3 region has 12 residues. CDR3 coding DNA: TGTGCCAGCAGCTTTACTAAAGAGACCCAGTACTTC. Encoded protein: CASSFTKETQYF.

The chain employs TRBV11-2 and TRBJ1-2, with a weak D call TRBD1 (5 bases). V was cut by 1 base and J by 8 bases, with 11 bases left in between. The V gene's germline CDR1 is SGHAT and CDR2 FQNNGV. The CDR3 is 13 residues long. CDR3 sequence: CASSLGSGIGYTF. The DNA of the CDR3 is TGTGCCAGCAGCTTAGGGTCAGGGATCGGCTACACCTTC.

The J gene is TRBJ2-5, the V gene TRBV10-3; 10 bases are a match to TRBD2. V dropped 0 bases and J dropped 4; count of bases not matched to a gene: 5. Germline loops: CDR1 ENHRY, CDR2 SYGVKD. The CDR3 extends over 16 amino acids. CDR3 nucleotide sequence: TGTGCCATCAGTGAGTCTAAGCGGGGGGGCTCAGAGACCCAGTACTTC. Amino acid sequence: CAISESKRGGSETQYF.

The chain carries TRBV7-9 and TRBJ2-1; 8 bases line up with TRBD2. The CDR3 is 17 residues long. Germline V gene data show CDR1 as SEHNR and CDR2 as FQNEAQ (reference sequence). With V trimmed by 5 bases and J by 4 bases, 13 bases remained unmatched. In DNA form, the CDR3 reads TGTGCCAGCAGCCCACCTCCCCGACTAGCGATTTACAATGAGCAGTTCTTC. Translation gives CASSPPPRLAIYNEQFF.

This chain links TRBV9 with TRBJ2-1, with TRBD2 identical over 8 bases. The CDR3 runs 18 residues. CDR1 and CDR2 from the germline V gene are SGDLS and YYNGEE. The J segment lost 11 bases and the V segment lost 0 bases, leaving 19 bases of the junction unmatched. The CDR3 region is CASSVDHSPGTRGRQQFF. CDR3 DNA sequence: TGTGCCAGCAGCGTAGACCATTCTCCCGGGACTAGGGGCAGGCAGCAGTTCTTC.

V usage is TRBV27 and J usage is TRBJ1-5; D gene ambiguous. Germline CDR1 reads MNHEY; CDR2 reads SMNVEV (reference sequence). The CDR3 runs 14 residues. Trimming stripped 3 bases from V and 3 bases from J, with 9 bases between. The CDR3 DNA is TGTGCCAGCAGTTTTGGACGGCTCAATCAGCCCCAGCATTTT. As protein: CASSFGRLNQPQHF.

The V call is TRBV10-3, the J call TRBJ1-4, with 8 bases matching TRBD1. This CDR3 spans 13 amino acids. The ends lost 6 bases at V and 11 bases at J; junction bases unmatched: 8. Germline V CDR1 and CDR2: ENHRY, SYGVKD. The CDR3 DNA reads TGTGCCATCAGGGGCGACAGGGGAGAGAAACTGTTTTTT. This codes for CAIRGDRGEKLFF.

J is TRBJ1-6 and V is TRBV7-2; weak D call: TRBD1 (6 bases). V lost 2 bases to trimming and J lost 8 bases, with 16 bases between them. The CDR3 is made up of 16 amino acids. Germline V lookup: CDR1 SGHTA, CDR2 FQGNSA. The CDR3 bases are TGTGCCAGCAGCTTATGGGGGGGGGCGAACGATTCACCCCTCCACTTT. This gives the protein CASSLWGGANDSPLHF.